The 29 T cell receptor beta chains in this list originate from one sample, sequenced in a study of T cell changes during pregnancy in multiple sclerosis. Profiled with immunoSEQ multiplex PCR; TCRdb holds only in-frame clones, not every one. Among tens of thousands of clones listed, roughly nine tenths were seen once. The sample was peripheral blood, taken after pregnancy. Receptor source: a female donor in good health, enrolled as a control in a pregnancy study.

CDR3 DNA sequence: TGTGCCAGCAGCTTAGGCTCAGGTCGCTACGAGCAGTACTTC. Protein sequence: CASSLGSGRYEQYF. The chain joins TRBV7-9 to TRBJ2-7; D is unresolved. Between the trimmed V and J ends, which lost 1 base and 3 bases, there was a span of 10 bases. CDR3 length: 14 residues. CDR1 and CDR2 from the germline V gene are SEHNR and FQNEAQ (reference sequence). Supplemented by reference TRBV7-9 and TRBJ2-7, the full variable domain reads DTGVSQNPRHKITKRGQNVTFRCDPISEHNRLYWYRQTLGQGPEFLTYFQNEAQLEKSRLLSDRFSAERPKGSFSTLEIQRTEQGDSAMYLCASSLGSGRYEQYFGPGTRLTVT.

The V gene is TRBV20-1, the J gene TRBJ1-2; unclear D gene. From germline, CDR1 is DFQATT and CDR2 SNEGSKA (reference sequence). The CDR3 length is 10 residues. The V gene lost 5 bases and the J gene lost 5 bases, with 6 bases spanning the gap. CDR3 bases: TGCAGTGCTTTTCAGTATGGCTACACCTTC. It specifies CSAFQYGYTF.

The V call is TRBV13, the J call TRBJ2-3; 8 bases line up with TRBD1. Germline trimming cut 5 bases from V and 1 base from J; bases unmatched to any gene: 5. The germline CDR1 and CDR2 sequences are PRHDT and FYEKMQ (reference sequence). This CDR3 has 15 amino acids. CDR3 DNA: TGTGCCAGCAGCGCCGACAGGGGAGGCACAGATACGCAGTATTTT. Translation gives CASSADRGGTDTQYF.

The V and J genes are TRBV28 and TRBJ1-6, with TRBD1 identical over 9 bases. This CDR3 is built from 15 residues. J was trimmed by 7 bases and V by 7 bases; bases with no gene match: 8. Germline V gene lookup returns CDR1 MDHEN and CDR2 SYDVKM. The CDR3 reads CASKGTGQKNSPLHF. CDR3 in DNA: TGTGCCAGCAAGGGGACAGGGCAAAAGAATTCACCCCTCCACTTT.

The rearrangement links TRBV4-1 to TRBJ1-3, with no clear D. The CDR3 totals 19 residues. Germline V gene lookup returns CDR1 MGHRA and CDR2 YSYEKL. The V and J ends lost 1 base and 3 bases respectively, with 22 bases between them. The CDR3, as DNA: TGCGCCAGCAGCCAAGTGGATGCGGCAGCCAGTTATGGTGGAAACACCATATATTTT. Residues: CASSQVDAAASYGGNTIYF.

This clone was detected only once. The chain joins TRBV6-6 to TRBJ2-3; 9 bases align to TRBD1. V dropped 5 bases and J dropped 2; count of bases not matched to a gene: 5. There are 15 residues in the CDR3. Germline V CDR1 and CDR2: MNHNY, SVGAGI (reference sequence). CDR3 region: CASSTGTGPTDTQYF. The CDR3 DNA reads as TGTGCCAGCAGTACCGGGACAGGGCCCACAGATACGCAGTATTTT.

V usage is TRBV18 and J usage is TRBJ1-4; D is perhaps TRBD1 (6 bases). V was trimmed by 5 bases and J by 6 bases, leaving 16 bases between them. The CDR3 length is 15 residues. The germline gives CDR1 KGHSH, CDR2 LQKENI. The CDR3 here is CASSLWGPGDEKLFF. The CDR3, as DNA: TGTGCCAGCTCATTGTGGGGACCAGGGGATGAAAAACTGTTTTTT.

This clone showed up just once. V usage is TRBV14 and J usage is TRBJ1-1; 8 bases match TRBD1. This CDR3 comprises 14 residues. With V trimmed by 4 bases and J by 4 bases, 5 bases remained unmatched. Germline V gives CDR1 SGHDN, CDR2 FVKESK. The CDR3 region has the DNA TGTGCCAGCAGCCCCTGGACAGGGCGCACTGAAGCTTTCTTT. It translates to CASSPWTGRTEAFF. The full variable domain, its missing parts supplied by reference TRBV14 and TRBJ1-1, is EAGVTQFPSHSVIEKGQTVTLRCDPISGHDNLYWYRRVMGKEIKFLLHFVKESKQDESGMPNNRFLAERTGGTYSTLKVQPAELEDSGVYFCASSPWTGRTEAFFGQGTRLTVV.

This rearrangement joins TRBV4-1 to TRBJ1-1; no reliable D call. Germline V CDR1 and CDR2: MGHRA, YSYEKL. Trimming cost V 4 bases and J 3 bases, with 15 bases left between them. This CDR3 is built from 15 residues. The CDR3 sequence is CASSPRRDGHTEAFF. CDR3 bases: TGCGCCAGCAGCCCCCGGAGGGATGGGCACACTGAAGCTTTCTTT.

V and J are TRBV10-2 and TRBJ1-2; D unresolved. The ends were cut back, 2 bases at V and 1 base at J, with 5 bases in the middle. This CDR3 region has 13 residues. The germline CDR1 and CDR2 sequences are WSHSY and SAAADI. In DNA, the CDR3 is TGCGCCAGCAGTGAGACGGGTAACTATGGCTACACCTTC. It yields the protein CASSETGNYGYTF.

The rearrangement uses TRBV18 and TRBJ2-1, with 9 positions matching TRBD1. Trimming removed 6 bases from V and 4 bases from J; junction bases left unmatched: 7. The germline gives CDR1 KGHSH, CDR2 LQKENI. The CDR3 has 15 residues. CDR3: CASSTRDRDYNEQFF. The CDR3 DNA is TGTGCCAGCTCCACCCGGGACAGGGATTACAATGAGCAGTTCTTC.

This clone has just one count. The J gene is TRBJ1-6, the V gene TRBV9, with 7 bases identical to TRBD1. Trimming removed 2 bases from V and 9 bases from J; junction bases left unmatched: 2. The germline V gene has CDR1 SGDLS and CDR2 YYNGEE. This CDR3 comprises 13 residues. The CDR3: CASSVTGSSPLHF. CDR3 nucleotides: TGTGCCAGCAGCGTGACAGGGAGTTCACCCCTCCACTTT. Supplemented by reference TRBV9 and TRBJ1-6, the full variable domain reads DSGVTQTPKHLITATGQRVTLRCSPRSGDLSVYWYQQSLDQGLQFLIQYYNGEERAKGNILERFSAQQFPDLHSELNLSSLELGDSALYFCASSVTGSSPLHFGNGTRLTVT.

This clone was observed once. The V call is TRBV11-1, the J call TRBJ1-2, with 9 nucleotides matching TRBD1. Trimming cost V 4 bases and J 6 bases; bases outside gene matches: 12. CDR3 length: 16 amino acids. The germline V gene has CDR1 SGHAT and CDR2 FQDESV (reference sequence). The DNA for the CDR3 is TGTGCCAGCAGCTCGCCTGCGTCCCGGGACAGGGATGGCTACACCTTC. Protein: CASSSPASRDRDGYTF.

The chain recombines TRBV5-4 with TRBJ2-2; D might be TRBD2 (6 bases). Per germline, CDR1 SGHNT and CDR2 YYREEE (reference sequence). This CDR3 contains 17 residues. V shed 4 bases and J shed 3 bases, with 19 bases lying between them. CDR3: CASSPRPPGDHTGELFF. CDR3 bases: TGTGCCAGCAGCCCTCGTCCCCCGGGGGACCACACCGGGGAGCTGTTTTTT. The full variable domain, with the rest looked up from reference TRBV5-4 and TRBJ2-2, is ETGVTQSPTHLIKTRGQQVTLRCSSQSGHNTVSWYQQALGQGPQFIFQYYREEENGRGNFPPRFSGLQFPNYSSELNVNALELDDSALYLCASSPRPPGDHTGELFFGEGSRLTVL.

CDR3 nucleotide sequence: TGTGCCAGTAGAGGACAGGGAGATCAGCCCCAGCATTTT. Translating it yields CASRGQGDQPQHF. The gene calls are TRBV19 and TRBJ1-5, with 8 bases aligning to TRBD1. Unmatched junction bases numbered 3, after V lost 6 bases and J lost 5 bases. The CDR3 sequence is 13 residues long. The germline V gene encodes CDR1 LNHDA and CDR2 SQIVND (reference sequence).

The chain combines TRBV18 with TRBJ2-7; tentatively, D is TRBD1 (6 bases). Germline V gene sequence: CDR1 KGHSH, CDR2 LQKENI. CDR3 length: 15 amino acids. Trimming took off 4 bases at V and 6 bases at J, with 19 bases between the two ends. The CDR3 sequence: CASSLPGPQGIEQYF. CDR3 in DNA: TGTGCCAGCTCACTTCCGGGACCGCAGGGGATCGAGCAGTACTTC.

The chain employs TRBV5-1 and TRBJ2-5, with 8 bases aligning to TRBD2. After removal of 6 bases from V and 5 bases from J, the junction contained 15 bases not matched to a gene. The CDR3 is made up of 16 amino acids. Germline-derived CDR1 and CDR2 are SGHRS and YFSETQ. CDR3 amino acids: CASIESGGGYAETQYF. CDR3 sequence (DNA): TGCGCCAGCATCGAAAGCGGCGGGGGGTACGCCGAGACCCAGTACTTC.

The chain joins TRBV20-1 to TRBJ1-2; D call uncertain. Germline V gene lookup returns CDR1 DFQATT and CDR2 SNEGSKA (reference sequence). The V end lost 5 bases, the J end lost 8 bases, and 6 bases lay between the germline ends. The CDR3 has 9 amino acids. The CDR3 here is CSALQGYTF. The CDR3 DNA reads TGCAGTGCTCTACAGGGCTACACCTTC.

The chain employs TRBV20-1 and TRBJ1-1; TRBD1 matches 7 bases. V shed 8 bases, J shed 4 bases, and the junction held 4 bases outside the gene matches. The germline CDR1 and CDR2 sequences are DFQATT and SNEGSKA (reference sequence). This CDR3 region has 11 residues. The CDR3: CSPRGPTEAFF. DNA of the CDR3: TGCAGTCCGAGGGGGCCCACTGAAGCTTTCTTT.

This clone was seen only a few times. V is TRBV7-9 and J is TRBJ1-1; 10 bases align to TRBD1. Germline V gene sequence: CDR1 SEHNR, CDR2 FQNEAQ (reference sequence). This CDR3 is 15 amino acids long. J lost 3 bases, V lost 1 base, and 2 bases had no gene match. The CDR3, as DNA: TGTGCCAGCAGCTTAGGGGGACAGGGGTACACTGAAGCTTTCTTT. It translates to CASSLGGQGYTEAFF. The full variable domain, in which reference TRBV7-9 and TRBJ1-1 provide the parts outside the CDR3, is DTGVSQNPRHKITKRGQNVTFRCDPISEHNRLYWYRQTLGQGPEFLTYFQNEAQLEKSRLLSDRFSAERPKGSFSTLEIQRTEQGDSAMYLCASSLGGQGYTEAFFGQGTRLTVV.

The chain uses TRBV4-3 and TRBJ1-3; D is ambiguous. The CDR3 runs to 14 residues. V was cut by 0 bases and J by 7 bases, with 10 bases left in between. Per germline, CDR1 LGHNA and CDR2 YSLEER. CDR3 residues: CASSQDLAGNTIYF. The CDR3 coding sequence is TGCGCCAGCAGCCAAGACCTTGCGGGGAACACCATATATTTT.

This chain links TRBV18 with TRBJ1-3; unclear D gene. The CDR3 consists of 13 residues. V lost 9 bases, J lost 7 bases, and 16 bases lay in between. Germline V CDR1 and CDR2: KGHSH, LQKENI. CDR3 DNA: TGTGCCAGTCACAACGGGTTCTGGAACACCATATATTTT. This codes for CASHNGFWNTIYF.

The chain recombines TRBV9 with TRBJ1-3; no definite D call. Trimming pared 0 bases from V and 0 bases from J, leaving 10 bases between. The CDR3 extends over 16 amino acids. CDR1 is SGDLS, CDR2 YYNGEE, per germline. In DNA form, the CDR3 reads TGTGCCAGCAGCGTAGTTGCGGTGAGCTCTGGAAACACCATATATTTT. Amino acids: CASSVVAVSSGNTIYF.

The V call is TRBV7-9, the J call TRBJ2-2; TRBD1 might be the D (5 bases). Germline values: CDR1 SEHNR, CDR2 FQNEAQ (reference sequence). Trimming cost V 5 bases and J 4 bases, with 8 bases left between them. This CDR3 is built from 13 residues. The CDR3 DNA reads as TGTGCCAGCAGCCCCCAGGGCACCGGGGAGCTGTTTTTT. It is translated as CASSPQGTGELFF.

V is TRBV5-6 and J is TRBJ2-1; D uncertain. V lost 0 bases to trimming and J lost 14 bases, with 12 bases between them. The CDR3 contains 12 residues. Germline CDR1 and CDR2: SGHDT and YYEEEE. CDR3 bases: TGTGCCAGCAGCTTGGCACTCCTCATAGAGTTCTTC. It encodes CASSLALLIEFF.

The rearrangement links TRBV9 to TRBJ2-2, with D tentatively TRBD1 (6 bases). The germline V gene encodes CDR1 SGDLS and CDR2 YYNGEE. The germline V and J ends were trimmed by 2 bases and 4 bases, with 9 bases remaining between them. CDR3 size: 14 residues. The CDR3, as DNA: TGTGCCAGCAGCGTTGGGACAATCACCGGGGAGCTGTTTTTT. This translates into CASSVGTITGELFF.

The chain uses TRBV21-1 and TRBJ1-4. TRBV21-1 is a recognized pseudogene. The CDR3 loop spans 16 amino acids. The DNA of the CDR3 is TGTGCCAGCAGCTCAGACCGGGCCTCGGAGGGGGAAAAACTGTTTTTT. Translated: CASSSDRASEGEKLFF.

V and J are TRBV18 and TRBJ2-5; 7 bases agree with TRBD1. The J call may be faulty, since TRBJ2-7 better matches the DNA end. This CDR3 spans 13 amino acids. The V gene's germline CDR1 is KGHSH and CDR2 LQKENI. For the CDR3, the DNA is TGTGCCAGCTCACCACTAGACAGGGACGAGCAGTACTTC. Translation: CASSPLDRDEQYF.

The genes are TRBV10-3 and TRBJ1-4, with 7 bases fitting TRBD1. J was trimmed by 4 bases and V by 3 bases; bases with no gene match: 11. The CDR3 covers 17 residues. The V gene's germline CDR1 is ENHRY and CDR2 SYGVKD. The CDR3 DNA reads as TGTGCCATCAGTGATGGGCAGGGGGTAGCGGTTAATGAAAAACTGTTTTTT. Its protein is CAISDGQGVAVNEKLFF.